Given below is one TCR beta chain in context. Original processing methods: Amplification of reference gene primers was used by the study to estimate nucleated cell counts. This table comes from immunoSEQ multiplex PCR, and its TCRdb copy is limited to in-frame clones, with some not included. D and trimming come from the DNA, and the V and J calls and clone size come from that table. The data contain 310,000 or so clones, around 90% of them seen just once; the ten biggest clones take up around 2.2%. The data were obtained in a study of blood T cell repertoires in COVID-19. Study at large: Samples of COVID-19 (acute and convalescent) were obtained from the United States, Italy and Spain. The analysed material was cDNA or gDNA that came from T cells, B-cell-depleted T cells, or PBMCs.

With V trimmed by 5 bases and J by 5 bases, 12 bases remained unmatched. CDR3 length: 15 amino acids. CDR1 and CDR2 from the germline V gene are SGHRS and YFSETQ. The sample comprised peripheral blood. The origin of this receptor is a woman in her fifties or sixties who had recovered from COVID-19. The V gene is TRBV5-1, the J gene TRBJ1-2; 7 nucleotides line up with TRBD1. CDR3 sequence: CASSPDRAPLYGYTF. CDR3 in DNA: TGCGCCAGCAGTCCTGACAGGGCCCCTCTTTATGGCTACACCTTC. Filled out from reference TRBV5-1 and TRBJ1-2, the complete variable domain reads KAGVTQTPRYLIKTRGQQVTLSCSPISGHRSVSWYQQTPGQGLQFLFEYFSETQRNKGNFPGRFSGRQFSNSRSEMNVSTLELGDSALYLCASSPDRAPLYGYTFGSGTRLTVV.